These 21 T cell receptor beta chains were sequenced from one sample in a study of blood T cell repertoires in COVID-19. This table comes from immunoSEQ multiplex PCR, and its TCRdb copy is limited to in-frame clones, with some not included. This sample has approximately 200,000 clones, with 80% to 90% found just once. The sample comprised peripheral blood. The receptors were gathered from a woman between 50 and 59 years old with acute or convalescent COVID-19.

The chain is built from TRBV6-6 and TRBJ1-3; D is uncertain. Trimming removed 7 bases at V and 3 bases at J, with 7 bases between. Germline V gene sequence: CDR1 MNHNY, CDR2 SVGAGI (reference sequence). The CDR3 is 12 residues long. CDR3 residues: CASNSYGNTIYF. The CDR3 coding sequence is TGTGCCAGCAACAGTTATGGAAACACCATATATTTT.

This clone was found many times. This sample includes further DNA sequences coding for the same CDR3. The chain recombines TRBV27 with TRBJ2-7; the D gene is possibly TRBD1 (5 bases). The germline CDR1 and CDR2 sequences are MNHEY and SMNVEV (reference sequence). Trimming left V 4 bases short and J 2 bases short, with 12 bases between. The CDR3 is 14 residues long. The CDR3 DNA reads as TGTGCCAGCAGTTCAACAGGTTCTACCTACGAGCAGTACTTC. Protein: CASSSTGSTYEQYF.

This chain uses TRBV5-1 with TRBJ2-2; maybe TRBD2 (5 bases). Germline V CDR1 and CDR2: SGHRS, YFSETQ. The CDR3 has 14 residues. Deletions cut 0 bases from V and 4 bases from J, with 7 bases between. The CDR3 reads CASSLVGSTGELFF. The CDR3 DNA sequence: TGCGCCAGCAGCTTGGTGGGGAGCACCGGGGAGCTGTTTTTT.

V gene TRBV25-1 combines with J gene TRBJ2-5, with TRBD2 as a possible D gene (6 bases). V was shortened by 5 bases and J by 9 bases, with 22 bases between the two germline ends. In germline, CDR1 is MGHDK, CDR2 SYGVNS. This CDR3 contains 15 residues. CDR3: CASSLGSGLLEAQYF. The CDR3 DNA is TGTGCCAGCAGTTTAGGGTCGGGACTCCTTGAGGCCCAGTACTTC.

The CDR3 loop reads CASSYSSRGRVSNQPQHF. As DNA, the CDR3 is TGTGCCAGCAGTTACTCGAGTAGGGGGCGAGTAAGCAATCAGCCCCAGCATTTT. This chain joins TRBV6-2 or TRBV6-3 and TRBJ1-5, with 7 nucleotides matching TRBD1. With V trimmed by 0 bases and J by 1 base, 9 bases remained unmatched. CDR3 length: 18 amino acids. Looked up from germline, CDR1 is MNHEY and CDR2 is SVGEGT.

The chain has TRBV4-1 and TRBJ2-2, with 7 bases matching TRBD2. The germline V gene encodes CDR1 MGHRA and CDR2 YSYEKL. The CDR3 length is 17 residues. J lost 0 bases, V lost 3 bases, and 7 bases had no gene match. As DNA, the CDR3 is TGCGCCAGCAGCCATCCCTTAGCGGGCGCGAACACCGGGGAGCTGTTTTTT. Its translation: CASSHPLAGANTGELFF.

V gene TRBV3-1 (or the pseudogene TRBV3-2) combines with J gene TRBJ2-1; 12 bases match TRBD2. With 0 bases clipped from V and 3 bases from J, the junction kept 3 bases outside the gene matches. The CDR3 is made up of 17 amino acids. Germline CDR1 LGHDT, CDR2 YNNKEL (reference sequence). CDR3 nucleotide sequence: TGTGCCAGCAGCCAAGAAGGACTAGCGGGAAACTACAATGAGCAGTTCTTC. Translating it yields CASSQEGLAGNYNEQFF.

The DNA of the CDR3 is TGCGCCAGCAGAACCACTAGCGGGACAGATACGCAGTATTTT. Translating gives CASRTTSGTDTQYF. J is TRBJ2-3 and V is TRBV10-2; 9 nucleotides match TRBD2. CDR3 length equals 14 residues. The germline gives CDR1 WSHSY, CDR2 SAAADI. The V segment lost 6 bases and the J segment 3 bases; nucleotides outside the gene matches: 4.

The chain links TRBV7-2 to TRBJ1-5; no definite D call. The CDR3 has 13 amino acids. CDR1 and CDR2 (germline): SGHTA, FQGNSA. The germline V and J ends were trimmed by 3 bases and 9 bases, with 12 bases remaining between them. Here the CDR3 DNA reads TGTGCCAGCAGCTTGACGGGAGTGATGCCCCAGCATTTT. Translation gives CASSLTGVMPQHF.

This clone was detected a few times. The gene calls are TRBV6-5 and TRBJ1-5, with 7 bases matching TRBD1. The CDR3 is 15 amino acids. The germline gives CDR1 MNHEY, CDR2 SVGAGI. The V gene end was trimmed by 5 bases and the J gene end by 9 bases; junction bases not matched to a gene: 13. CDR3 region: CASSPDRAGMRPQHF. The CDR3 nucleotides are TGTGCCAGCAGTCCAGACAGGGCCGGGATGCGGCCCCAGCATTTT.

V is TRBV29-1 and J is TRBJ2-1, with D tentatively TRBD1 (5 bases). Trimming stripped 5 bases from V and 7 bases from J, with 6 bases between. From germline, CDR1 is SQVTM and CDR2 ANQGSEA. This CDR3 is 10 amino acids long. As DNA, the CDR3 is TGCAGCGTTTACAGGAATGAGCAGTTCTTC. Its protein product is CSVYRNEQFF.

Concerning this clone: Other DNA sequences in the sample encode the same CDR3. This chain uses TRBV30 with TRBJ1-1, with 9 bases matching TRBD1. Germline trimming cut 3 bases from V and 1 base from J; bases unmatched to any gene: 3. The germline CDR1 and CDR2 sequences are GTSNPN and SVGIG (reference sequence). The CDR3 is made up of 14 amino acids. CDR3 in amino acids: CAWSVDRGNTEAFF. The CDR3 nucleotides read TGTGCCTGGAGCGTGGACAGGGGGAACACTGAAGCTTTCTTT.

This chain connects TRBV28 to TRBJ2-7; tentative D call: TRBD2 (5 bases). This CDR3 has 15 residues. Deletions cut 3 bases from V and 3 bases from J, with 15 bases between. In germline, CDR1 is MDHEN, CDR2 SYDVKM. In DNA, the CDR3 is TGTGCCAGCAGTTTCCCCCAGCGGCGCCACTACGAGCAGTACTTC. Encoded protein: CASSFPQRRHYEQYF. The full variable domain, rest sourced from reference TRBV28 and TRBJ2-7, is DVKVTQSSRYLVKRTGEKVFLECVQDMDHENMFWYRQDPGLGLRLIYFSYDVKMKEKGDIPEGYSVSREKKERFSLILESASTNQTSMYLCASSFPQRRHYEQYFGPGTRLTVT.

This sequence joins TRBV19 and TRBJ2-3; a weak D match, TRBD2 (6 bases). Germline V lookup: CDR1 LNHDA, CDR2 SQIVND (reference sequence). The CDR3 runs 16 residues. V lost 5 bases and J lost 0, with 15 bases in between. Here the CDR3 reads CASSVKGLASTDTQYF. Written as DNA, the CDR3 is TGTGCCAGTAGTGTGAAGGGACTTGCTAGCACAGATACGCAGTATTTT.

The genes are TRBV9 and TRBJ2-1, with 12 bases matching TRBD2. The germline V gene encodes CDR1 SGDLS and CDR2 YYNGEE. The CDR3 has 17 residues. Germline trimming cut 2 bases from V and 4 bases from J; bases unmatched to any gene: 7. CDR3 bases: TGTGCCAGCAGCGTGCGACTAGCGGGAGTCGGTTACAATGAGCAGTTCTTC. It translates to CASSVRLAGVGYNEQFF.

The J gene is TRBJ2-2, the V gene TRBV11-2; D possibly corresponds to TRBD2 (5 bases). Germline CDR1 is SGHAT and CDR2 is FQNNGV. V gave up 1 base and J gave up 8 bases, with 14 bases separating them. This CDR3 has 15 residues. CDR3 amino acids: CASSLVWASPGELFF. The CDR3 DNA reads TGTGCCAGCAGCTTAGTGTGGGCTAGCCCTGGGGAGCTGTTTTTT.

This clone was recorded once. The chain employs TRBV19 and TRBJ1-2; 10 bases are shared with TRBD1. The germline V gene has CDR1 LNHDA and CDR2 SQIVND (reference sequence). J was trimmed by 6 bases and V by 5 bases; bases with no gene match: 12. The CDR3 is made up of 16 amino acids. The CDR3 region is CASSSGVGQGRNGYTF. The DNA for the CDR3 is TGTGCCAGTAGTTCCGGGGTGGGACAGGGGCGAAATGGCTACACCTTC.

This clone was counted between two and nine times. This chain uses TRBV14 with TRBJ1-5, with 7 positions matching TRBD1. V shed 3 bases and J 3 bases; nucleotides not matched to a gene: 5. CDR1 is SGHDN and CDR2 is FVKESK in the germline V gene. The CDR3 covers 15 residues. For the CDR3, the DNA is TGTGCCAGCAGCCATGCCGGGACAGACAATCAGCCCCAGCATTTT. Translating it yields CASSHAGTDNQPQHF.

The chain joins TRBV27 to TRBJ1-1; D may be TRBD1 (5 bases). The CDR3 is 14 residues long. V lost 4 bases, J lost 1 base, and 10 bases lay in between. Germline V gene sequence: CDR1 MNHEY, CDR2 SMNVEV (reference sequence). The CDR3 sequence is CASSYGRANTEAFF. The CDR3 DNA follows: TGTGCCAGCAGTTACGGCAGGGCGAACACTGAAGCTTTCTTT.

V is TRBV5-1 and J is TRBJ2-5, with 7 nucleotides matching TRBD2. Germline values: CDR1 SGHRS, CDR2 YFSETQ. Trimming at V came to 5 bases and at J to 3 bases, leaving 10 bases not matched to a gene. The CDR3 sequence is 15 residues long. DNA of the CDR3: TGCGCCAGCAGACCGCTAGCGGAACCGAAAGAGACCCAGTACTTC. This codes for CASRPLAEPKETQYF.

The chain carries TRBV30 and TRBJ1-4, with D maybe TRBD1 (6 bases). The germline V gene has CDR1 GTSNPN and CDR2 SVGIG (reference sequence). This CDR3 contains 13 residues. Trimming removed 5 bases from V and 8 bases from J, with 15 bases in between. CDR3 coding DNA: TGTGCCTGGGGCCCGGGGGGCCGGGAAAAACTGTTTTTT. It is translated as CAWGPGGREKLFF. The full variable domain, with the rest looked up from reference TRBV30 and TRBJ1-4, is SQTIHQWPATLVQPVGSPLSLECTVEGTSNPNLYWYRQAAGRGLQLLFYSVGIGQISSEVPQNLSASRPQDRQFILSSKKLLLSDSGFYLCAWGPGGREKLFFGSGTQLSVL.